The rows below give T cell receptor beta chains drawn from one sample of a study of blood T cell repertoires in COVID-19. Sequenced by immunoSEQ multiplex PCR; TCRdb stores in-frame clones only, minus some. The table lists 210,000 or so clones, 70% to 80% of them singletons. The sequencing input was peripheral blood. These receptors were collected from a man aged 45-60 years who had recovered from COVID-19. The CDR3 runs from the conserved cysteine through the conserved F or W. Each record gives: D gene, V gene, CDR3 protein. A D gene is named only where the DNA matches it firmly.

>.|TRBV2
CASRGWGLGNNEQFF
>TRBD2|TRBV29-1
CSVRGTIVYEQYF
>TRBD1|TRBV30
CAWFRGASFMNTEAFF
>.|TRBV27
CASSSMNTGELFF
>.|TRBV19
CASNGQDNYGYTF
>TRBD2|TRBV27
CASSPHRLAGGYNEQFF
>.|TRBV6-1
CASSEHTAQGVPLHF
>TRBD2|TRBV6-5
CASSLTSGRSTDTQYF
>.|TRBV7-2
CASSLGAGAEKLFF
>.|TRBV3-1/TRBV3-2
CASSQEGQKAFF
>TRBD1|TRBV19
CASSYRGRVQPQHF
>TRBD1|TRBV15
CATSTDTGTGEVYTF
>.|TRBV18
CASSQTQLVNTGELFF